The 16 T cell receptor beta chains listed next were all sequenced from one sample in a study of blood T cell repertoires in COVID-19. Measured with immunoSEQ multiplex PCR; TCRdb has only the in-frame clones, and not every one. Among approximately 230,000 clones listed, 86% were seen once. Input material: PBMCs or T cells enriched from blood (not recorded which). All receptors come from a middle-aged man who had recovered from COVID-19.

V is TRBV30 and J is TRBJ2-3, with 7 bases aligning to TRBD1. From germline, CDR1 is GTSNPN and CDR2 SVGIG (reference sequence). The V segment lost 0 bases and the J segment 4 bases; nucleotides outside the gene matches: 7. The CDR3 is 15 amino acids. CDR3 region: CAWSVGRGSADTQYF. In DNA form, the CDR3 reads TGTGCCTGGAGTGTGGGCAGGGGGTCCGCAGATACGCAGTATTTT.

This clone was detected only a few times. The rearrangement uses TRBV4-1 and TRBJ1-4; TRBD1 aligns across 9 bases. J gave up 6 bases and V 0 bases, and 2 bases lay outside the gene matches. Germline-derived CDR1 and CDR2 are MGHRA and YSYEKL. CDR3 size: 15 residues. The CDR3, as DNA: TGCGCCAGCAGCCAAGAGGACAGGGGCCATGAAAAACTGTTTTTT. Residues: CASSQEDRGHEKLFF.

This sequence joins TRBV7-6 and TRBJ2-2; perhaps TRBD2 as D (6 bases). Trimming took 5 bases from V and 0 from J, leaving 13 bases between them. Germline values: CDR1 SGHVS, CDR2 FNYEAQ. The CDR3 is 16 amino acids. The CDR3: CASSLMTSANTGELFF. CDR3 nucleotide sequence: TGTGCCAGCAGCCTAATGACTAGTGCGAACACCGGGGAGCTGTTTTTT.

The CDR3 loop reads CASSADRVGNYEQYF. CDR3 in DNA: TGTGCCAGCAGTGCCGACAGGGTGGGAAACTACGAGCAGTACTTC. The chain links TRBV27 to TRBJ2-7, with TRBD1 identical over 7 bases. The junction had 10 bases not matched to a gene; V was cut back by 5 bases and J by 3 bases. Germline assignment: CDR1 MNHEY and CDR2 SMNVEV (reference sequence). The CDR3 length is 15 residues.

The V and J genes are TRBV29-1 and TRBJ2-2; tentatively, D is TRBD1 (5 bases). V lost 3 bases and J lost 3, with 8 bases in between. This CDR3 is 13 amino acids long. Germline lookup yields CDR1 SQVTM and CDR2 ANQGSEA. Here the CDR3 reads CSVDRGHTGELFF. The CDR3 DNA sequence: TGCAGCGTTGATAGGGGCCACACCGGGGAGCTGTTTTTT.

This clone showed up just once. The chain recombines TRBV7-9 with TRBJ2-2; possibly TRBD1 for D (6 bases). The CDR3 has 14 amino acids. The V gene lost 1 base and the J gene lost 4 bases, with 7 bases spanning the gap. CDR1 and CDR2 (germline): SEHNR, FQNEAQ (reference sequence). The CDR3 reads CASSLGGPTGELFF. CDR3 DNA: TGTGCCAGCAGCTTAGGGGGGCCCACCGGGGAGCTGTTTTTT.

V usage is TRBV14 and J usage is TRBJ1-1; 7 bases match TRBD1. The CDR3 runs to 14 residues. Germline V gene sequence: CDR1 SGHDN, CDR2 FVKESK. Losses at the gene ends were 3 bases for V and 4 bases for J; bases not matched to a gene: 5. The CDR3 nucleotides are TGTGCCAGCAGCCATAAACAGGGGAGCACTGAAGCTTTCTTT. Translation: CASSHKQGSTEAFF.

The V gene is TRBV5-5, the J gene TRBJ2-6; the match to TRBD2 covers 10 bases. The germline CDR1 and CDR2 sequences are SGHKS and YYEKEE (reference sequence). After removal of 5 bases from V and 0 bases from J, the junction contained 14 bases not matched to a gene. The CDR3 contains 20 residues. DNA of the CDR3: TGTGCCAGCAGTGTCAAGGTTCATAGCGGGGGGTTCTCTGGGGCCAACGTCCTGACTTTC. Translated: CASSVKVHSGGFSGANVLTF.

V and J are TRBV13 and TRBJ1-2; perhaps TRBD1 as D (5 bases). Germline CDR1 and CDR2: PRHDT and FYEKMQ (reference sequence). V lost 1 base, J lost 8 bases, and 17 bases lay in between. This CDR3 is built from 15 residues. Written as DNA, the CDR3 is TGTGCCAGCAGCTTAGTGGTCCGGGGGGTGGGAGGCTACACCTTC. It codes for CASSLVVRGVGGYTF.

The rearrangement uses TRBV12-3 or TRBV12-4 and TRBJ1-5; D is unclear. The CDR3 has 13 amino acids. V lost 3 bases and J 5 bases, leaving 8 bases between the germline ends. As DNA, the CDR3 is TGTGCCAGCAGTTTCGGTGTCGATCAGCCCCAGCATTTT. Translation gives CASSFGVDQPQHF.

The chain carries TRBV3-1 (or the pseudogene TRBV3-2) and TRBJ2-7; possibly TRBD1 for D (6 bases). V was shortened by 4 bases and J by 1 base, with 8 bases between the two germline ends. The CDR3 length is 13 residues. Germline CDR1 reads LGHDT; CDR2 reads YNNKEL (reference sequence). CDR3: CASSLRGSYEQYF. The CDR3 DNA reads as TGTGCCAGCAGCCTCAGGGGTTCCTACGAGCAGTACTTC.

The CDR3 DNA reads as TGCGCCAGCAGGCTAGACAGGGCGCTAAAAAACATTCAGTACTTC. The encoded protein is CASRLDRALKNIQYF. The chain couples TRBV5-1 to TRBJ2-4, with 7 nucleotides matching TRBD1. V was clipped by 5 bases and J by 4 bases; unmatched bases: 9. The germline V gene has CDR1 SGHRS and CDR2 YFSETQ. The CDR3 extends over 15 amino acids.

This rearrangement joins TRBV5-1 to TRBJ2-7; 7 bases line up with TRBD2. The junction had 5 bases not matched to a gene; V was cut back by 0 bases and J by 2 bases. Germline V gene data show CDR1 as SGHRS and CDR2 as YFSETQ. The CDR3 runs to 15 residues. CDR3 in DNA: TGCGCCAGCAGCTTGGACGGGGGGAAGACCTACGAGCAGTACTTC. Its translation is CASSLDGGKTYEQYF.

V and J are TRBV7-2 and TRBJ2-1; possibly TRBD2 for D (5 bases). The CDR3 is made up of 15 amino acids. Trimming pared 0 bases from V and 2 bases from J, leaving 8 bases between. The V gene's germline CDR1 is SGHTA and CDR2 FQGNSA. CDR3 protein: CASSLASGTYNEQFF. CDR3 in DNA: TGTGCCAGCAGCTTAGCGTCGGGGACCTACAATGAGCAGTTCTTC.

The V and J genes are TRBV4-1 and TRBJ2-2; D might be TRBD2 (5 bases). There are 15 residues in the CDR3. The V end lost 5 bases, the J end lost 4 bases, and 14 bases lay between the germline ends. Germline loops: CDR1 MGHRA, CDR2 YSYEKL. The CDR3 reads CASSVRRALTGELFF. The CDR3 DNA reads TGCGCCAGCAGCGTAAGGCGGGCCCTCACCGGGGAGCTGTTTTTT.

This clone was seen only once. This chain connects TRBV13 to TRBJ2-7, with TRBD2 matching 7 bases. Germline V gene data show CDR1 as PRHDT and CDR2 as FYEKMQ (reference sequence). The CDR3 runs 16 residues. V trimming: 8 bases; J trimming: 5 bases; junction bases outside the gene matches: 18. Written as DNA, the CDR3 is TGTGCCAGCGGGGAGGGTGACACATTTAATCCCCACGAGCAGTACTTC. It is translated as CASGEGDTFNPHEQYF.